This T cell receptor beta chain comes out of a study of graft-versus-host responses after intestinal transplantation. The overall study: Induction using anti-thymocyte globulin, followed by tacrolimus and steroids for 2 to 4 years, was given to all recipients. Study outcomes and limitations: The study associated peak circulating GvH clone levels with early post-transplant HvG declines. Recipient marrow showed GvH clones, some seen first in ileum or blood. The study found high graft-versus-host to host-versus-graft clonal ratios in allografts of patients with graft-donor T cell macrochimerism.

J lost 5 bases, V lost 4 bases, and 7 bases had no gene match. The CDR3 runs to 16 residues. Per germline, CDR1 LGHNA and CDR2 YNFKEQ. Remarks on this clone: The antigen remains undetermined.

The assay was immunoSEQ multiplex PCR, and TCRdb's table has in-frame clones only and misses some. The table includes roughly 100,000 clones, roughly 89% detected once. The rearrangement uses TRBV4-2 and TRBJ2-2; 10 bases align to TRBD2. This TCR derives from a human donor who was the organ donor for an intestinal transplant. The sequences come from unstimulated CD4+ T cells sorted from spleen or lymph node cells, collected before transplant. The CDR3 DNA reads as TGTGCCAGCAGCCCCAGCGGGGGGGCGGGGACCGGGGAGCTGTTTTTT. This codes for CASSPSGGAGTGELFF.